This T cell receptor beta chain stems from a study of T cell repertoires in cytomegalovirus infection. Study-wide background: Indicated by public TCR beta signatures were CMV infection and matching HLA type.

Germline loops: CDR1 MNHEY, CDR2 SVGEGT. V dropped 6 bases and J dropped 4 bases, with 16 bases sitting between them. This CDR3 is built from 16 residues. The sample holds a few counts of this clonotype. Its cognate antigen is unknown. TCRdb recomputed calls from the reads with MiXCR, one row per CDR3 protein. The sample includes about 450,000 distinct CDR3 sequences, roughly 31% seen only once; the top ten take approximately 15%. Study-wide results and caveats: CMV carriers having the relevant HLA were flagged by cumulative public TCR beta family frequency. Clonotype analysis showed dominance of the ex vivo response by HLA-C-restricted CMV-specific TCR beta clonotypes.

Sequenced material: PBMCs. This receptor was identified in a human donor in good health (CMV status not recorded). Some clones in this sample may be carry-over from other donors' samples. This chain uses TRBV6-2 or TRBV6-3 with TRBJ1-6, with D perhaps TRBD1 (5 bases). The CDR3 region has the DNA TGTGCCAGCAGCCTAACAGACAGCGAATATAATTCACCCCTCCACTTT. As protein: CASSLTDSEYNSPLHF.